These 12 T cell receptor beta chains were all obtained from the same sample, sequenced in a study of Graves' ophthalmopathy and Graves' hyperthyroidism. Transcripts of RNA were the source for amplifying TCR beta CDR3 regions. Second-round multiplex PCR followed a first-round RT-PCR using HTBI primers. TCRdb ran MiXCR on the multiplex PCR reads and lists one entry per CDR3 protein. The table includes 900,000 to 1,200,000 distinct CDR3 sequences, roughly two fifths detected once. The source material was peripheral blood or thyroid tissue (not recorded which). The receptors here all came from an adult man with Graves' hyperthyroidism.

The chain has TRBV7-2 and TRBJ1-1; D uncertain. V was clipped by 4 bases and J by 3 bases, with 15 bases between them. The CDR3 totals 15 residues. Germline CDR1 reads SGHTA; CDR2 reads FQGNSA. The CDR3 is CASSSAGSTYTEAFF. DNA of the CDR3: TGTGCCAGCAGCTCGGCGGGCAGCACCTACACTGAAGCTTTCTTT.

This clonotype was counted at least ten times. The gene calls are TRBV7-2 and TRBJ1-6; 11 bases line up with TRBD1. This CDR3 is built from 16 residues. The germline gives CDR1 SGHTA, CDR2 FQGNSA. J was trimmed by 4 bases and V by 5 bases; bases with no gene match: 4. For the CDR3, the DNA is TGTGCCAGCAGCCCAGGGACAGGGGGTTATAATTCACCCCTCCACTTT. Translation gives CASSPGTGGYNSPLHF.

This clonotype has at least ten counts. The CDR3 region has the DNA TGTGCCAGCAGTCGGGACGGAGGCTCTGGGGCCAACGTCCTGACTTTC. Protein: CASSRDGGSGANVLTF. The rearrangement uses TRBV5-8 and TRBJ2-6; D assignment may be TRBD1 or TRBD2 (5 bases each). Trimming shortened V by 5 bases and J by 0 bases, and 12 bases separated the two germline ends. Germline loops: CDR1 SGHTS, CDR2 YDEGEE. The CDR3 runs 16 residues.

At least ten counts were recorded for this clonotype. This chain joins TRBV12-3 or TRBV12-4 and TRBJ2-5; weak D call: TRBD1 (5 bases). Trimming cost V 8 bases and J 2 bases, with 15 bases left between them. This CDR3 region has 14 residues. CDR3 sequence (DNA): TGTGCCAGCGGCTCAGACAGCCAGCAAGAGACCCAGTACTTC. This codes for CASGSDSQQETQYF.

The chain joins TRBV24-1 to TRBJ1-5; possible D gene TRBD1, 6 bases. V lost 4 bases and J lost 1, with 10 bases in between. The CDR3 is 15 amino acids. CDR1 is KGHDR and CDR2 is SFDVKD in the germline V gene. The CDR3 protein is CATSETGRSNQPQHF. In DNA form, the CDR3 reads TGTGCCACCAGTGAGACAGGACGGAGCAATCAGCCCCAGCATTTT.

This clonotype came up many times. J is TRBJ2-5 and V is TRBV7-2; the match to TRBD2 covers 7 bases. The CDR3 runs 15 residues. After removal of 5 bases from V and 2 bases from J, the junction contained 8 bases not matched to a gene. CDR1 is SGHTA, CDR2 FQGNSA, per germline. The CDR3 reads CASSVRDYPQETQYF. CDR3 sequence (DNA): TGTGCCAGCAGCGTCCGGGACTACCCTCAAGAGACCCAGTACTTC.

There are a few counts of this clonotype. This chain connects TRBV29-1 to TRBJ2-7, with D tentatively TRBD2 (5 bases). In germline, CDR1 is SQVTM, CDR2 ANQGSEA. The V and J ends lost 5 bases and 2 bases respectively, with 10 bases between them. This CDR3 is 12 amino acids long. This chain's CDR3 is CSVRTHAYEQYF. In nucleotides, the CDR3 is TGCAGCGTTAGGACTCACGCCTACGAGCAGTACTTC.

This clonotype was observed many times. The chain has TRBV9 and TRBJ2-7, with TRBD1 matching 10 bases. Trimming at V came to 3 bases and at J to 1 base, leaving 4 bases not matched to a gene. This CDR3 is built from 15 residues. Germline assignment: CDR1 SGDLS and CDR2 YYNGEE. CDR3 residues: CASSGGDRGSYEQYF. The CDR3 nucleotides read TGTGCCAGCAGCGGGGGGGACAGGGGATCCTACGAGCAGTACTTC.

This clonotype has only one observation. One base away lies a much larger clone, so this may be a sequencing read error. V usage is TRBV6-6 and J usage is TRBJ1-5; D might be TRBD1 (5 bases). Germline assignment: CDR1 MNHNY and CDR2 SVGAGI (reference sequence). The CDR3 consists of 11 residues. The CDR3: CASRKSTGLLF. DNA of the CDR3: TGTGCCAGCCGAAAATCTACAGGACTCCTTTTT.

This chain connects TRBV20-1 to TRBJ1-2; 9 nucleotides align to TRBD1. This CDR3 is built from 14 residues. The V gene's germline CDR1 is DFQATT and CDR2 SNEGSKA (reference sequence). With V trimmed by 6 bases and J by 2 bases, 7 bases remained unmatched. CDR3 in DNA: TGCAGTGCGCGCCCAGGACAGGGGAACTATGGCTACACCTTC. This codes for CSARPGQGNYGYTF.

The chain carries TRBV4-2 and TRBJ2-7, with D perhaps matching TRBD1 (6 bases). Germline CDR1 and CDR2: LGHNA and YNFKEQ. The CDR3 extends over 16 amino acids. V lost 2 bases to trimming and J lost 3 bases, with 17 bases between them. CDR3 protein: CASSQLGQTTRYEQYF. The CDR3 DNA follows: TGTGCCAGCAGCCAACTAGGACAGACCACGCGCTACGAGCAGTACTTC.

This clonotype was detected many times. This chain joins TRBV19 and TRBJ1-1, with 8 positions matching TRBD1. The CDR3 is 15 residues long. With 6 bases clipped from V and 1 base from J, the junction kept 7 bases outside the gene matches. Germline loops: CDR1 LNHDA, CDR2 SQIVND (reference sequence). The DNA for the CDR3 is TGTGCCAGTAGACTATGGACAGGGAGGAACACTGAAGCTTTCTTT. Protein: CASRLWTGRNTEAFF.